This T cell receptor beta chain emerged from a study of CD8+CD57+ T cells in acquired aplastic anemia. The TCR beta profiling, which covered VDJ combination and CDR3 sequence, was carried out using genomic DNA as the template. Each CDR3 protein gets one entry after TCRdb re-called the reads with MiXCR. This table has 160,000 or so distinct CDR3 sequences, around 48% appearing once. It was patients with CD8+CD57+ cell expansion by flow cytometry who were chosen for sequencing. Diagnosis of severe acquired aplastic anemia applied to all patients. This CDR3 is 16 amino acids long. Germline lookup yields CDR1 LNHNV and CDR2 YYDKDF (reference sequence). V shed 0 bases and J shed 4 bases, with 13 bases lying between them. Many counts were recorded for this clonotype.

The clonotype originates from a human donor with aplastic anemia. The chain combines TRBV15 with TRBJ1-5, with D possibly being TRBD1 (5 bases). Sequenced sample: sorted CD4+, CD8+, or CD8+CD57+ T cells (not recorded which) from PBMCs. CDR3 residues: CATSRDHGATNQPQHF. The CDR3 DNA reads TGTGCCACCAGCAGAGATCACGGGGCGACTAATCAGCCCCAGCATTTT. The full variable domain, with the rest looked up from reference TRBV15 and TRBJ1-5, is DAMVIQNPRYQVTQFGKPVTLSCSQTLNHNVMYWYQQKSSQAPKLLFHYYDKDFNNEADTPDNFQSRRPNTSFCFLDIRSPGLGDTAMYLCATSRDHGATNQPQHFGDGTRLSIL.